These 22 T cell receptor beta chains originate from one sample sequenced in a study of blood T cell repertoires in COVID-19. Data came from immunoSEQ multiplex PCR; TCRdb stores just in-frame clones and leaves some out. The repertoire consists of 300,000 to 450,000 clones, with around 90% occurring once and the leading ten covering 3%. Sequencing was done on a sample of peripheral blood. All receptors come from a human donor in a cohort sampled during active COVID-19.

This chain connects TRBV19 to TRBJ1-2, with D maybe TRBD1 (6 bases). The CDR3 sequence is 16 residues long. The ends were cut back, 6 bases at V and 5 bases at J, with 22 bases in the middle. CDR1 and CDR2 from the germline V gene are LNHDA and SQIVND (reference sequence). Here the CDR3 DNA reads TGTGCCAGTAGCAGGAGGGTGGTCGGGGGGCTTTATGGCTACACCTTC. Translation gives CASSRRVVGGLYGYTF.

The CDR3 spells CASSLGLAENTGELFF. In DNA form, the CDR3 reads TGTGCCAGCAGCTTGGGACTAGCGGAGAACACCGGGGAGCTGTTTTTT. The chain links TRBV5-6 to TRBJ2-2, with 9 bases matching TRBD2. CDR1 is SGHDT, CDR2 YYEEEE, per germline. There are 16 residues in the CDR3. The V segment lost 0 bases and the J segment 1 base; nucleotides outside the gene matches: 1. Based on the CDR3 plus reference TRBV5-6 and TRBJ2-2, the full variable domain is DAGVTQSPTHLIKTRGQQVTLRCSPKSGHDTVSWYQQALGQGPQFIFQYYEEEERQRGNFPDRFSGHQFPNYSSELNVNALLLGDSALYLCASSLGLAENTGELFFGEGSRLTVL.

CDR3 DNA sequence: TGTGCCAGCAGGGGCGAATCTGAAGCTTTCTTT. It encodes CASRGESEAFF. The chain joins TRBV2 to TRBJ1-1; no firm D call. Germline CDR1 reads SNHLY; CDR2 reads FYNNEI. The CDR3 is 11 amino acids. V dropped 6 bases and J dropped 6 bases, with 8 bases sitting between them. Supplemented by reference TRBV2 and TRBJ1-1, the full variable domain reads EPEVTQTPSHQVTQMGQEVILRCVPISNHLYFYWYRQILGQKVEFLVSFYNNEISEKSEIFDDQFSVERPDGSNFTLKIRSTKLEDSAMYFCASRGESEAFFGQGTRLTVV.

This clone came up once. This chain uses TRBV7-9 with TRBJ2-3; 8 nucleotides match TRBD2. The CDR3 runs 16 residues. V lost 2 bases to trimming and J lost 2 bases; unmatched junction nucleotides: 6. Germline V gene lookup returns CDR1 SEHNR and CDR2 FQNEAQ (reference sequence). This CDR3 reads CASSLPLAGHTDTQYF. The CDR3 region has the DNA TGTGCCAGCAGCTTACCCCTAGCGGGTCACACAGATACGCAGTATTTT.

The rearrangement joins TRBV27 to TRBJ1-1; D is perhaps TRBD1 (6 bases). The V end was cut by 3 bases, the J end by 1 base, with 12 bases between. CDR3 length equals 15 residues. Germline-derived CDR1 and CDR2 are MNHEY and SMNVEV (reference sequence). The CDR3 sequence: CASSLFSRGNTEAFF. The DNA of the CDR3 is TGTGCCAGCAGTTTGTTCTCCAGGGGGAACACTGAAGCTTTCTTT.

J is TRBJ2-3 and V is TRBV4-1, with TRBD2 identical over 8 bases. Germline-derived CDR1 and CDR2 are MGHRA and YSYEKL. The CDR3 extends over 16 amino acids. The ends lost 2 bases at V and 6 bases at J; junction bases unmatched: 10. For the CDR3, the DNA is TGCGCCAGCAGCCAACCCAACCGGGAGGGCCCCGATACGCAGTATTTT. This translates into CASSQPNREGPDTQYF.

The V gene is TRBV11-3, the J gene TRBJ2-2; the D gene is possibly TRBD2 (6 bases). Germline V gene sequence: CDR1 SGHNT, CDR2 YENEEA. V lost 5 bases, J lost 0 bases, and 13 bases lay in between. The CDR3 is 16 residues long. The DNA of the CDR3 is TGTGCCAGCAGCCCATTCAGCGGGTCGAACACCGGGGAGCTGTTTTTT. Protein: CASSPFSGSNTGELFF.

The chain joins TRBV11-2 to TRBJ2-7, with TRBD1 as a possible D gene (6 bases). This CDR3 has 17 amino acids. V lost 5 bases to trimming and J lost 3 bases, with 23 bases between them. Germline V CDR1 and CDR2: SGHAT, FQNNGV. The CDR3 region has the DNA TGTGCCAGCAGCCTCGGTTTGGTGGGGGCAGGGTACTACGAGCAGTACTTC. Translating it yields CASSLGLVGAGYYEQYF.

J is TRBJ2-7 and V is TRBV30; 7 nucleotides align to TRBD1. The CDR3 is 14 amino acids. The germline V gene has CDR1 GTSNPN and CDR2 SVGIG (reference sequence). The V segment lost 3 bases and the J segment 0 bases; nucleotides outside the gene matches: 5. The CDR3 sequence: CAWRGQVSSYEQYF. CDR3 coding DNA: TGTGCCTGGAGAGGACAGGTTAGCTCCTACGAGCAGTACTTC.

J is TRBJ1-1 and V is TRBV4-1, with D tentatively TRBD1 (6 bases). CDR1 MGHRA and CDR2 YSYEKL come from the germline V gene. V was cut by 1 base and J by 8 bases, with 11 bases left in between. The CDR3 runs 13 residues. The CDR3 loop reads CASSQVLDREAFF. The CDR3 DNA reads TGCGCCAGCAGCCAAGTTCTTGACAGGGAAGCTTTCTTT.

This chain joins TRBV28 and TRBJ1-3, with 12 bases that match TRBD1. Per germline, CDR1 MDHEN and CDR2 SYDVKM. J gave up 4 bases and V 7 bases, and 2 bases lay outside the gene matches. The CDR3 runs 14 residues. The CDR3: CASKGTGGGNTIYF. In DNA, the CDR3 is TGTGCCAGCAAGGGGACAGGGGGCGGAAACACCATATATTTT.

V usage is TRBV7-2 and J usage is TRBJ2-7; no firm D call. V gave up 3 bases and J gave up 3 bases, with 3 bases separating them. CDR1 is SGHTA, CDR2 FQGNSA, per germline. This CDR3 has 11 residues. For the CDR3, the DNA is TGTGCCAGCAGCTTCAACTACGAGCAGTACTTC. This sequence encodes CASSFNYEQYF.

The chain's CDR3 is CSASSLDTQYF. CDR3 nucleotide sequence: TGCAGCGCTTCTAGCCTAGATACGCAGTATTTT. J is TRBJ2-3 and V is TRBV29-1, with TRBD2 as a possible D gene (5 bases). Germline CDR1 SQVTM, CDR2 ANQGSEA. CDR3 length: 11 residues. V dropped 7 bases and J dropped 5 bases, with 10 bases sitting between them.

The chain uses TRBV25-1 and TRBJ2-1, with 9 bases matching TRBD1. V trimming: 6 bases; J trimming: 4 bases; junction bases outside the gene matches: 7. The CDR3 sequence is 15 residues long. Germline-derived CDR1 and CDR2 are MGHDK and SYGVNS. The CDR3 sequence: CASRAGTGLYNEQFF. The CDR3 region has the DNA TGTGCCAGCAGAGCCGGGACAGGGCTGTACAATGAGCAGTTCTTC. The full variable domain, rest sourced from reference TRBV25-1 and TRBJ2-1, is EADIYQTPRYLVIGTGKKITLECSQTMGHDKMYWYQQDPGMELHLIHYSYGVNSTEKGDLSSESTVSRIRTEHFPLTLESARPSHTSQYLCASRAGTGLYNEQFFGPGTRLTVL.

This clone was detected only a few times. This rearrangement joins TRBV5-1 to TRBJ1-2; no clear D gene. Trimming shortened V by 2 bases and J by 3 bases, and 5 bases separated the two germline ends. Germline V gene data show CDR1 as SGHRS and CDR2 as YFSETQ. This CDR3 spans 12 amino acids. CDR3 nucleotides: TGCGCCAGCAGCTTTTCAGACTATGGCTACACCTTC. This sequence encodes CASSFSDYGYTF.

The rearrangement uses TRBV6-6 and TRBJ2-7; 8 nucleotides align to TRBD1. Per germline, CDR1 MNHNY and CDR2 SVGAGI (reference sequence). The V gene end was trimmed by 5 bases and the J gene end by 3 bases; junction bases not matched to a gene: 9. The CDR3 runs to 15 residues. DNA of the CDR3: TGTGCCAGCAGTACCCCGACAGGGGCGATCTACGAGCAGTACTTC. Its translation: CASSTPTGAIYEQYF.

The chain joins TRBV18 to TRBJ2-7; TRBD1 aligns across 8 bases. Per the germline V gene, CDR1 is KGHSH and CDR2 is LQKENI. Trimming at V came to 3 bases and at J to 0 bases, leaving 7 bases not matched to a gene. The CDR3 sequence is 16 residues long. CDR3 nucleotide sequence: TGTGCCAGCTCACCTGGAGACAGGGGCAGCTCCTACGAGCAGTACTTC. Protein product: CASSPGDRGSSYEQYF.

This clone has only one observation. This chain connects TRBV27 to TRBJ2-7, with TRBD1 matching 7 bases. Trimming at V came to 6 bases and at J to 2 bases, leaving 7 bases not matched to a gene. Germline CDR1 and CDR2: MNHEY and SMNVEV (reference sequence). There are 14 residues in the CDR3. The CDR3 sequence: CASSPGQKTYEQYF. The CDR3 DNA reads TGTGCCAGCAGCCCGGGACAGAAGACCTACGAGCAGTACTTC.

CDR3 protein: CASSRDRGHTDTQYF. DNA for the CDR3: TGTGCCAGCAGTCGGGACAGGGGACACACAGATACGCAGTATTTT. The chain uses TRBV2 and TRBJ2-3; TRBD1 matches 10 bases. V was pared by 5 bases and J by 2 bases, with 4 bases of the junction left unmatched. Germline lookup yields CDR1 SNHLY and CDR2 FYNNEI. The CDR3 spans 15 residues.

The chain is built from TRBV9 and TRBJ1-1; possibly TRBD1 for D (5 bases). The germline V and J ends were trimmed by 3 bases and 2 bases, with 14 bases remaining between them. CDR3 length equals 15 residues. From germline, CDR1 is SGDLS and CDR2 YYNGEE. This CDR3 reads CASSAQGGVNTEAFF. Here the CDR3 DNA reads TGTGCCAGCAGCGCCCAGGGAGGGGTAAACACTGAAGCTTTCTTT.

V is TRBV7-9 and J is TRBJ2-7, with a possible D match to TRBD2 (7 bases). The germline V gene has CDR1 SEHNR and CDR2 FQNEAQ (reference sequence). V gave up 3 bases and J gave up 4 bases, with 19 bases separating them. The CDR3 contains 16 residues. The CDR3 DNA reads TGTGCCAGCAGCTTGGACCGGGGGGACACTCAATACGAGCAGTACTTC. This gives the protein CASSLDRGDTQYEQYF. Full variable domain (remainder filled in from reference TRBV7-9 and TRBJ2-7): DTGVSQNPRHKITKRGQNVTFRCDPISEHNRLYWYRQTLGQGPEFLTYFQNEAQLEKSRLLSDRFSAERPKGSFSTLEIQRTEQGDSAMYLCASSLDRGDTQYEQYFGPGTRLTVT.

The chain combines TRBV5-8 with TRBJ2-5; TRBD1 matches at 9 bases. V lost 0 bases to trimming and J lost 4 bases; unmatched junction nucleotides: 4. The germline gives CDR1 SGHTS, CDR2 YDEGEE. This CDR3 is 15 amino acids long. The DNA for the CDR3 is TGTGCCAGCAGCTTGGAGGTGGGACAGGGAGAGACCCAGTACTTC. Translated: CASSLEVGQGETQYF.